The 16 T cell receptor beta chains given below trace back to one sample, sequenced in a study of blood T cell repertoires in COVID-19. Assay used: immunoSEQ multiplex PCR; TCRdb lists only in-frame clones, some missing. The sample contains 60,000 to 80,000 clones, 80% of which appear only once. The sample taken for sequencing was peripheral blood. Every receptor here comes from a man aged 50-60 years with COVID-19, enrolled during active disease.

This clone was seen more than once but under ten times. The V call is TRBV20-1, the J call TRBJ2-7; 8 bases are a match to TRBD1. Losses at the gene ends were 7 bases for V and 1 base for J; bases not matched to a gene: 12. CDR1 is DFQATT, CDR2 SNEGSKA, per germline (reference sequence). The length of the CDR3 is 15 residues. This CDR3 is CSGSPPGQVSYEQYF. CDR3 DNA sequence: TGCAGTGGTAGTCCCCCGGGACAGGTATCCTACGAGCAGTACTTC.

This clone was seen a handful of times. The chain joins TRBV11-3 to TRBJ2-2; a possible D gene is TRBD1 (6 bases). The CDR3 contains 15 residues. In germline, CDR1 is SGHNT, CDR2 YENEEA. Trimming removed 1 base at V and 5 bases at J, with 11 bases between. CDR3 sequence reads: CASSLGQERTGELFF. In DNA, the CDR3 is TGTGCCAGCAGCTTAGGACAGGAGAGAACCGGGGAGCTGTTTTTT.

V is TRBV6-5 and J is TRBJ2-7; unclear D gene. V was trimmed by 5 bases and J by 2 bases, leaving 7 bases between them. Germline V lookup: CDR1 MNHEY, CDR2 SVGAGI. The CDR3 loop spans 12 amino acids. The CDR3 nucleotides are TGTGCCAGCAGTAATCCAGCCTACGAGCAGTACTTC. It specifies CASSNPAYEQYF.

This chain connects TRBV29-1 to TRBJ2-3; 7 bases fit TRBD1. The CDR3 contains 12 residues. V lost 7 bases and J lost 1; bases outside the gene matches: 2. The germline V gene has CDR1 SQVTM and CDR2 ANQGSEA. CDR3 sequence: CSGGQRTDTQYF. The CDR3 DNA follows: TGCAGCGGGGGACAGCGCACAGATACGCAGTATTTT.

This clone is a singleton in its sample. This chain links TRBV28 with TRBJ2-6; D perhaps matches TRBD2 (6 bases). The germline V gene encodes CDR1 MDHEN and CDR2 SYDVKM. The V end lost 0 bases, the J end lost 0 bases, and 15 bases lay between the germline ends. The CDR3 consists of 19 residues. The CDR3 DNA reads TGTGCCAGCAGTTTATGGGGGGGTCCTCTACCCTCTGGGGCCAACGTCCTGACTTTC. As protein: CASSLWGGPLPSGANVLTF.

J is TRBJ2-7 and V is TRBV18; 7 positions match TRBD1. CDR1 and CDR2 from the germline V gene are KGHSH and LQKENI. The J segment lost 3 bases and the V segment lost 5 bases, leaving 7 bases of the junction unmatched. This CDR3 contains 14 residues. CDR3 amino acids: CASSIGTELYEQYF. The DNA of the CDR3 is TGTGCCAGCTCAATCGGGACAGAACTCTACGAGCAGTACTTC.

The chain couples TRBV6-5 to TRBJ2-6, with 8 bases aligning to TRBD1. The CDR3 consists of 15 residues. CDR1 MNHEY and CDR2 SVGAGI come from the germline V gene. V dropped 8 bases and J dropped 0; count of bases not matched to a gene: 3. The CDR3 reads CASGQGSSGANVLTF. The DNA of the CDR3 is TGTGCCAGCGGACAGGGAAGCTCTGGGGCCAACGTCCTGACTTTC.

The CDR3 sequence is CASSDSSEKLFF. The CDR3, as DNA: TGTGCCAGCAGTGACTCGAGTGAAAAACTGTTTTTT. The chain carries TRBV6-4 and TRBJ1-4; D is unclear. Trimming took 0 bases from V and 7 from J, leaving 3 bases between them. The CDR3 loop spans 12 amino acids. CDR1 and CDR2 (germline): MRHNA, SNTAGT.

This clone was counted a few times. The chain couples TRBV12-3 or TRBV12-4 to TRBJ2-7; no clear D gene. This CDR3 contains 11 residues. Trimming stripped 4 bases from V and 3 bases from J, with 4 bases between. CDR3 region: CASSSFYEQYF. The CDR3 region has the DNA TGTGCCAGCAGTTCCTTCTACGAGCAGTACTTC.

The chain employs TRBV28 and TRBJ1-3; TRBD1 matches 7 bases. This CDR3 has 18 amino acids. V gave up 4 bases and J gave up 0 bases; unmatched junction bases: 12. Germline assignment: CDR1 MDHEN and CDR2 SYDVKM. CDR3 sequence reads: CASSSRQGGKSSGNTIYF. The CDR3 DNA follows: TGTGCCAGCAGTTCCCGACAGGGCGGGAAGAGCTCTGGAAACACCATATATTTT.

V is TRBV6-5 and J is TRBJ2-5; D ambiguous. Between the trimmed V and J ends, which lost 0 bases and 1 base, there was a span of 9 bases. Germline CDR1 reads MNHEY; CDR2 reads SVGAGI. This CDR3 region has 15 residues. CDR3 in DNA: TGTGCCAGCAGTTACTCGATCGGGTCCCAAGAGACCCAGTACTTC. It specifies CASSYSIGSQETQYF.

CDR3 nucleotides: TGTGCCAGCAGTACTTCTCACGGGGTAAGCAATCAGCCCCAGCATTTT. Translation gives CASSTSHGVSNQPQHF. The chain employs TRBV7-9 and TRBJ1-5, with unresolved D. V lost 6 bases, J lost 1 base, and 16 bases lay in between. The germline CDR1 and CDR2 sequences are SEHNR and FQNEAQ (reference sequence). The CDR3 length is 16 residues. The full variable domain, completed using reference TRBV7-9 and TRBJ1-5, is DTGVSQNPRHKITKRGQNVTFRCDPISEHNRLYWYRQTLGQGPEFLTYFQNEAQLEKSRLLSDRFSAERPKGSFSTLEIQRTEQGDSAMYLCASSTSHGVSNQPQHFGDGTRLSIL.

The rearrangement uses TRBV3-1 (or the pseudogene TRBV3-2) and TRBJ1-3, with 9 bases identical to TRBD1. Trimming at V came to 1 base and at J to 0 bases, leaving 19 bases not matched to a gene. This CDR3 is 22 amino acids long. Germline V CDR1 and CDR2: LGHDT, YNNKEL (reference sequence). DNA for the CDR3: TGTGCCAGCAGCCAAGTTTTAACCCGACAGGGGGTAGCCGCCAGCTCTGGAAACACCATATATTTT. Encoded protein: CASSQVLTRQGVAASSGNTIYF.

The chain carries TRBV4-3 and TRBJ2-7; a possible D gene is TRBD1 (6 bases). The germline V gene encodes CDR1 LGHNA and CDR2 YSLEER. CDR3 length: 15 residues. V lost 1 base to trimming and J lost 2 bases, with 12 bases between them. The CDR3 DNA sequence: TGCGCCAGCAGCCAAGTTCGAGGGGACACCTACGAGCAGTACTTC. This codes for CASSQVRGDTYEQYF.

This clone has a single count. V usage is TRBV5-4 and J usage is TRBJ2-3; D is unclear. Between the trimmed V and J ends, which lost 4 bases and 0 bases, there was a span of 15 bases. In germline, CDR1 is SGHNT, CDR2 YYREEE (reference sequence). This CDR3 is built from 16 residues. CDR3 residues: CASSPPDISSTDTQYF. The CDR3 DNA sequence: TGTGCCAGCAGCCCGCCCGACATAAGTAGCACAGATACGCAGTATTTT.

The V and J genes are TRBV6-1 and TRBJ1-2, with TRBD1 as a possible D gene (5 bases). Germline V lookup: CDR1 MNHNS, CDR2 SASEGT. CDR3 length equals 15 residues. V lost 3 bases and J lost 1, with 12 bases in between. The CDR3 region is CASSESGGINYGYTF. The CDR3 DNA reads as TGTGCCAGCAGTGAGAGTGGGGGGATTAACTATGGCTACACCTTC.